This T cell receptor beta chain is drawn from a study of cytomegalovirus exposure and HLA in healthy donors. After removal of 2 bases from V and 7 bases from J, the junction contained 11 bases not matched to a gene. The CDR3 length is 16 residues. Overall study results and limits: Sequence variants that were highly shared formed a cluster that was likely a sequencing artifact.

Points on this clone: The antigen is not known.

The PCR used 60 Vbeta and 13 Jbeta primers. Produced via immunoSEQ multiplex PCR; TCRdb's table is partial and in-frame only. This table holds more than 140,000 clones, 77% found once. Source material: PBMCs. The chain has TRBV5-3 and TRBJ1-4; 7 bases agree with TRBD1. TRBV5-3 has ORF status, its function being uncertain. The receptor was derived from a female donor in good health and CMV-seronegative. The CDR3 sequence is CARSFDRVGQCEKLFF. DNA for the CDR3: TGTGCCAGAAGCTTCGACAGGGTAGGGCAATGTGAAAAACTGTTTTTT.